Below, one T cell receptor (beta chain) is given with its context. The antigen is unknown. The CDR3 has 12 residues. V was pared by 6 bases and J by 5 bases, with 5 bases of the junction left unmatched. Germline CDR1 reads SQVTM; CDR2 reads ANQGSEA. Primers: 60 Vbeta forward and 13 Jbeta reverse. The protocol was immunoSEQ multiplex PCR, while the TCRdb copy is restricted to in-frame clones and leaves out a portion. The sample records fewer than 200,000 clones, roughly 80% being singletons. This entry comes from a study of cytomegalovirus exposure and HLA in healthy donors. Study-level information: T cells numbering about 200 million yielded around 120 million unique TCR beta sequences in an earlier analysis. Overall study findings and caveats: A missense DCLRE1C variant was associated with V- and J-gene trimming of TCR beta chains in a later analysis, and an independent cohort replicated the association. Rarity marked most TCR sequences, yet some public TCRs occurred in many donors.

Donors consisted of healthy bone marrow donors. Sequencing was carried out using PBMCs. This TCR came from a woman aged 50 to 60 in good health and CMV-seropositive. The gene calls are TRBV29-1 and TRBJ2-7; 9 nucleotides align to TRBD1. The CDR3 DNA is TGCAGCGTCCGGACAGGGGCGGACGAGCAGTACTTC. Translating it yields CSVRTGADEQYF.